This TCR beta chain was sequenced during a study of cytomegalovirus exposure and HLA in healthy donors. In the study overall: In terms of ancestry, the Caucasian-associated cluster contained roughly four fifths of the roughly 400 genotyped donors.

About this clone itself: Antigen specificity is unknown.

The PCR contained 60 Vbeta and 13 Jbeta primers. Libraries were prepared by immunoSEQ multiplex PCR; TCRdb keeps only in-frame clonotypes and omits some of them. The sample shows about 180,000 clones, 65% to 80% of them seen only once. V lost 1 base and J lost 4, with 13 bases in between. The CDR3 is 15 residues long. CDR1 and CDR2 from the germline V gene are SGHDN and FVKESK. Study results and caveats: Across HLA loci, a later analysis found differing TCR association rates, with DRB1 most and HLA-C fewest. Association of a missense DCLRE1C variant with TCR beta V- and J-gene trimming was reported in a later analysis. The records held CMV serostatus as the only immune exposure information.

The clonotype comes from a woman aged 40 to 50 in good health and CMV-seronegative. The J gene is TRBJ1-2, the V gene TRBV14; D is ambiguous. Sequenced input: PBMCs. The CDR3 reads CASSQVGFGGYGYTF. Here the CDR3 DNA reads TGTGCCAGCAGCCAAGTAGGCTTCGGCGGCTATGGCTACACCTTC.